Each of the 17 T cell receptor beta chains below was sequenced from the same sample in a study of CD4+ T cells in melanoma (dated by TCRdb to between 2021 and 2024). Preparation of the library involved the immunoSEQ multiplex PCR assay. TCRdb mirrors the immuneACCESS table, restricted to in-frame sequences. Some clones are absent from its copies; in checked studies, under half trace to an unresolved V gene, and the reason for the others is unknown. This sample gives approximately 14,000 clones in total; about three fifths of them show up just once. 11% to 15% of the sample goes to the ten largest clones. Specimen: cells from a culture (not recorded whether cultured in vitro). These receptors all come from a human donor with melanoma.

The chain employs TRBV5-1 and TRBJ2-2; D uncertain. This CDR3 is built from 13 residues. V lost 4 bases and J lost 0, with 4 bases in between. Germline lookup yields CDR1 SGHRS and CDR2 YFSETQ. CDR3 residues: CASSVANTGELFF. The CDR3 bases are TGCGCCAGCAGCGTCGCGAACACCGGGGAGCTGTTTTTT.

The chain joins TRBV30 to TRBJ1-1; D ambiguous. The length of the CDR3 is 15 residues. The germline V gene encodes CDR1 GTSNPN and CDR2 SVGIG (reference sequence). Trimming shortened V by 4 bases and J by 1 base, and 16 bases separated the two germline ends. The CDR3 DNA reads TGTGCCTGGACGCGGCCTCCACCCGGGAACACTGAAGCTTTCTTT. Its translation is CAWTRPPPGNTEAFF.

The chain joins TRBV6-1 to TRBJ1-5, with D maybe TRBD1 (5 bases). V lost 5 bases to trimming and J lost 7 bases, with 18 bases between them. The CDR3 sequence is 15 residues long. Per the germline V gene, CDR1 is MNHNS and CDR2 is SASEGT. CDR3 residues: CASSPPGQGGQPQHF. The CDR3 bases are TGTGCCAGCAGTCCACCTGGGCAGGGCGGGCAGCCCCAGCATTTT.

As DNA, the CDR3 is TGTGCCAGCAGCTTATCTAAAACCGGGCGGGGGTCCTACAATGAGCAGTTCTTC. It translates to CASSLSKTGRGSYNEQFF. The V gene is TRBV7-3, the J gene TRBJ2-1; 7 bases agree with TRBD2. V shed 2 bases, J shed 1 base, and the junction held 11 bases outside the gene matches. The CDR3 sequence is 18 residues long. Looked up from germline, CDR1 is SGHTA and CDR2 is FQGTGA.

This sequence joins TRBV5-6 and TRBJ1-1; perhaps TRBD1 as D (6 bases). The CDR3 has 17 amino acids. Trimming left V 2 bases short and J 3 bases short, with 20 bases between. The germline CDR1 and CDR2 sequences are SGHDT and YYEEEE. The CDR3 nucleotides read TGTGCCAGCAGCTTTGGGAGTGAGACAGGCCGGTACACTGAAGCTTTCTTT. Amino acid sequence: CASSFGSETGRYTEAFF.

In nucleotides, the CDR3 is TGTGCCAGCAGCTCTACGGACAACTACGGGCACAATGAGCAGTTCTTC. It translates to CASSSTDNYGHNEQFF. The chain links TRBV5-5 to TRBJ2-1; tentatively, D is TRBD1 (5 bases). CDR1 and CDR2 (germline): SGHKS, YYEKEE (reference sequence). The CDR3 runs to 16 residues. Between the trimmed V and J ends, which lost 3 bases and 5 bases, there was a span of 18 bases.

The chain carries TRBV11-3 and TRBJ2-7; no reliable D call. This CDR3 comprises 13 residues. Germline lookup yields CDR1 SGHNT and CDR2 YENEEA. V was shortened by 0 bases and J by 6 bases, with 9 bases between the two germline ends. CDR3 in DNA: TGTGCCAGCAGCTTAGAGGGCCTGAGCGAGCAGTACTTC. It codes for CASSLEGLSEQYF.

This clone was found a few times. This rearrangement joins TRBV20-1 to TRBJ1-2; the D is unclear. This CDR3 is built from 11 residues. The V gene lost 6 bases and the J gene lost 5 bases, with 10 bases spanning the gap. Germline V CDR1 and CDR2: DFQATT, SNEGSKA (reference sequence). The CDR3 DNA reads TGCAGTGCAGTCGATAATTATGGCTACACCTTC. Translating gives CSAVDNYGYTF.

This clone appeared a single time. The V call is TRBV11-2, the J call TRBJ2-7, with D possibly being TRBD1 (6 bases). The germline gives CDR1 SGHAT, CDR2 FQNNGV. V was pared by 5 bases and J by 5 bases, with 10 bases between. This CDR3 is built from 12 residues. This CDR3 reads CASSPTGHEQYF. CDR3 coding DNA: TGTGCCAGCAGCCCAACAGGGCACGAGCAGTACTTC.

This clone was found once. The chain has TRBV6-5 and TRBJ2-7; D is perhaps TRBD2 (5 bases). This CDR3 spans 12 amino acids. V dropped 4 bases and J dropped 6 bases, with 10 bases sitting between them. Per the germline V gene, CDR1 is MNHEY and CDR2 is SVGAGI. As DNA, the CDR3 is TGTGCCAGCAGTTCACGGAGCGGCGAGCAGTACTTC. Translated, it gives CASSSRSGEQYF.

V and J are TRBV18 and TRBJ1-3, with 7 bases matching TRBD1. The ends lost 7 bases at V and 6 bases at J; junction bases unmatched: 12. The CDR3 is 15 amino acids. Germline V lookup: CDR1 KGHSH, CDR2 LQKENI. DNA of the CDR3: TGTGCCAGCTGCTCGGACAGGACCCGACTAAACACCATATATTTT. Its protein product is CASCSDRTRLNTIYF.

This clone was observed once. J is TRBJ1-3 and V is TRBV6-5, with a weak D call TRBD1 (6 bases). The germline V gene encodes CDR1 MNHEY and CDR2 SVGAGI. V lost 7 bases and J lost 6, with 16 bases in between. This CDR3 is built from 14 residues. The CDR3 is CASTPGTRTNTIYF. As DNA, the CDR3 is TGTGCCAGCACCCCCGGGACAAGGACAAACACCATATATTTT.

The V and J genes are TRBV27 and TRBJ1-4; maybe TRBD1 (5 bases). Germline CDR1 reads MNHEY; CDR2 reads SMNVEV (reference sequence). The V end lost 6 bases, the J end lost 2 bases, and 10 bases lay between the germline ends. The CDR3 is 14 amino acids. The CDR3 here is CASRGVGTNEKLFF. The CDR3 coding sequence is TGTGCCAGCAGGGGGGTTGGGACTAATGAAAAACTGTTTTTT.

This sequence joins TRBV10-3 and TRBJ1-2, with D tentatively TRBD1 (6 bases). The CDR3 consists of 16 residues. The ends were cut back, 3 bases at V and 4 bases at J, with 18 bases in the middle. Germline lookup yields CDR1 ENHRY and CDR2 SYGVKD. The DNA for the CDR3 is TGTGCCATCAGTGACAGGCTGGCCGGACAGTTCTATGGCTACACCTTC. Encoded protein: CAISDRLAGQFYGYTF.

Only a few counts were recorded for this clone. The rearrangement links TRBV5-1 to TRBJ2-2; D is unclear. V lost 1 base and J 4 bases, leaving 11 bases between the germline ends. Germline V gives CDR1 SGHRS, CDR2 YFSETQ. CDR3 length: 15 residues. The CDR3 nucleotides are TGCGCCAGCAGCTTGTACGACATGAGCACCGGGGAGCTGTTTTTT. This sequence encodes CASSLYDMSTGELFF.

The CDR3 loop is CASSSLGGASYNEQFF. The CDR3 nucleotides read TGTGCCAGCAGCTCTTTAGGCGGGGCCTCCTACAATGAGCAGTTCTTC. The chain uses TRBV11-1 and TRBJ2-1, with D maybe TRBD2 (6 bases). The CDR3 sequence is 16 residues long. V was cut by 4 bases and J by 0 bases, with 13 bases left in between. The germline V gene encodes CDR1 SGHAT and CDR2 FQDESV (reference sequence).

The V gene is TRBV5-1, the J gene TRBJ2-1; D gene ambiguous. The CDR3 runs 14 residues. The germline V and J ends were trimmed by 1 base and 7 bases, with 12 bases remaining between them. Germline V gene data show CDR1 as SGHRS and CDR2 as YFSETQ. CDR3 loop: CASSLKLVDNEQFF. The CDR3 nucleotides read TGCGCCAGCAGCTTGAAATTAGTCGATAATGAGCAGTTCTTC.